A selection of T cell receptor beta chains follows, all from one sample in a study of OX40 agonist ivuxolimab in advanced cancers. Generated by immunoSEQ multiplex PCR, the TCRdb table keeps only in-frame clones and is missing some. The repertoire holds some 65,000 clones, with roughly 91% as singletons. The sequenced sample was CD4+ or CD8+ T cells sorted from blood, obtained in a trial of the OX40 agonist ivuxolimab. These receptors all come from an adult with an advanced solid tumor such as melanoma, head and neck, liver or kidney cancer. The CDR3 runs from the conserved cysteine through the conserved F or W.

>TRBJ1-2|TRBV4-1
CASSQDGNYGYTF
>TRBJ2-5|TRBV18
CASSPPNLGQGFGETQYF
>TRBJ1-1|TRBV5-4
CASSRPGGTAEAFF
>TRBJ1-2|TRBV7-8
CASSGRTGYGYTF
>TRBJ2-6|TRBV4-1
CASSPRDRPVLTF
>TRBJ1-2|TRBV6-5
CASSRTATLYGYTF
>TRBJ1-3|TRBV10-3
CAISPGMGNSGNTIYF
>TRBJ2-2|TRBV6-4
CASSGEGWTGELFF
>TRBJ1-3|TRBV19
CASSIPHRPGNTIYF
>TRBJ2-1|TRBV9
CASQRDNEQFF
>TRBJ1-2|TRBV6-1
CASSDPQGGYGCTF
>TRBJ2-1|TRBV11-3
CASSFRGQGNNEQFF
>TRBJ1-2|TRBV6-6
CASYREYYTF
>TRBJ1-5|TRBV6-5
CASSPGLSNQPQHF
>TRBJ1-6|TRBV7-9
CASSRETESSPLHF
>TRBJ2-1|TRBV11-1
CASSLGVRRGGSYNEQFF
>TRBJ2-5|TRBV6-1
CATERRLAGSQYF
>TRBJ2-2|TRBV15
CATSQSGGRVGTGELFF
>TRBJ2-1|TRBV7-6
CASSLVIPGLAGDNEQFF
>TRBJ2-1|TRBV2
CASRPGGPYNEQFF
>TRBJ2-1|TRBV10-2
CASVGLYNEQFF
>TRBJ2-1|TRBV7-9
CASSQGPSRNEQFF
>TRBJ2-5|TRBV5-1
CASSLTSGGAETQYF
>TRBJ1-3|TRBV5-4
CASSLAGWNTIYF
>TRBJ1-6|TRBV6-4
CASSAVGQGGSPLHF
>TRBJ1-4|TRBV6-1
CASTLQGAHEKLFF
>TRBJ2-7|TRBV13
CASSLRGFGTRSHEQYF
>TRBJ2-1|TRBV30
CAWSLRGLSSYNEQFF
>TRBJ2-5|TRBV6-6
CASSYRGAETQYF
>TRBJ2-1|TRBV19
CASEPGLAGAMSSYNEQFF
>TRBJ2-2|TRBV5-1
CASTASSGVGELFF
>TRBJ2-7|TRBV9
CASSRGGQINYEQYF